The present T cell receptor (beta chain) was sequenced within a study of T cell responses to AZD1222 COVID-19 vaccine. Using immunoSEQ multiplex PCR, the repertoire was profiled, and TCRdb retains in-frame clones only, with some absent. The sample carries 120,000 or so clones, less than 90% recorded once. V was pared by 0 bases and J by 1 base, with 10 bases between. Germline loops: CDR1 SGHKS, CDR2 YYEKEE (reference sequence). The CDR3 spans 16 residues. Of note for this clone: Its antigen is still unknown.

Study-wide results and caveats: Spike-specific TCR breadth and depth grew following two AZD1222 doses. Nearly half of spike-specific TCRs reportedly target unmutated variant regions.

This chain joins TRBV5-5 and TRBJ2-2, with D hard to call. The TCR was taken from an adult in good health. Sequences were derived from peripheral blood, sampled on day 0 of AZD1222 vaccination. The CDR3 region has the DNA TGTGCCAGCAGCTTGGAGGCAGGCTTGAACACCGGGGAGCTGTTTTTT. This gives the protein CASSLEAGLNTGELFF.